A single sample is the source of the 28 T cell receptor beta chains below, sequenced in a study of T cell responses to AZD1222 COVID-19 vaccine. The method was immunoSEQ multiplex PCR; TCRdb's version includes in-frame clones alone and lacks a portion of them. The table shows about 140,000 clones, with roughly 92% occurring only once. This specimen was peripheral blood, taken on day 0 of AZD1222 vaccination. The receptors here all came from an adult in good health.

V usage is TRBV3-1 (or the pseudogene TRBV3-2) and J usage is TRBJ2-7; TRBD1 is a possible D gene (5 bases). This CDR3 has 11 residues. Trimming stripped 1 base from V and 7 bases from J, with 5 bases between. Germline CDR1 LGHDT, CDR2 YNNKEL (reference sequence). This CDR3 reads CASSQGQEQYF. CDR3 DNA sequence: TGTGCCAGCAGCCAAGGACAGGAGCAGTACTTC.

CDR3: CASRDRAGTDTQYF. CDR3 nucleotide sequence: TGTGCCAGCCGGGACAGGGCTGGCACAGATACGCAGTATTTT. This chain links TRBV2 with TRBJ2-3; 9 bases fit TRBD1. The CDR3 contains 14 residues. CDR1 is SNHLY, CDR2 FYNNEI, per germline. With 8 bases clipped from V and 1 base from J, the junction kept 4 bases outside the gene matches.

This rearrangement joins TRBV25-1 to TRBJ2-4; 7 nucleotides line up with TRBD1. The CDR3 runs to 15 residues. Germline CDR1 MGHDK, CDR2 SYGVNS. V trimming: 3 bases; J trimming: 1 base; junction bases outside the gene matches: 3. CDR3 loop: CASSDEGGAKNIQYF. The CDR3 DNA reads TGTGCCAGCAGTGACGAAGGGGGCGCCAAAAACATTCAGTACTTC.

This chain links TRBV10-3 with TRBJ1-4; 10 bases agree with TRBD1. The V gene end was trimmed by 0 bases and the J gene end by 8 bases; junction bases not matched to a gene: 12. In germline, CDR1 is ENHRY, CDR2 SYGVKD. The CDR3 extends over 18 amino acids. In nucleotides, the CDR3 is TGTGCCATCAGTGAGTCGATGGGACAGGGGTTTAACGGCGAAAAACTGTTTTTT. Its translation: CAISESMGQGFNGEKLFF.

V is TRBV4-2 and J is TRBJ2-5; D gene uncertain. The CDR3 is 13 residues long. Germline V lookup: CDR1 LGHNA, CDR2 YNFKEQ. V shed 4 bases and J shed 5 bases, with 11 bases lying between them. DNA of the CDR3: TGTGCCAGCAGCCCCATCAGTAGTGAGACCCAGTACTTC. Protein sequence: CASSPISSETQYF.

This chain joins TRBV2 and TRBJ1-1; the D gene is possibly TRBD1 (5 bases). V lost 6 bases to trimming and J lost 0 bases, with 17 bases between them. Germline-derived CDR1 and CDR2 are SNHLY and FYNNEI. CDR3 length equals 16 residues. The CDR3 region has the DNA TGTGCCAGCAGGGCCAGGGATTGGGGCTTGAACACTGAAGCTTTCTTT. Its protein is CASRARDWGLNTEAFF.

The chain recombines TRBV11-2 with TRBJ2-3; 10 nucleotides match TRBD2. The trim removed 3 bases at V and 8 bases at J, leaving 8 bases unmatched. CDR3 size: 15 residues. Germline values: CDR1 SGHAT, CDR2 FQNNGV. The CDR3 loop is CASSFTSGVGGTQYF. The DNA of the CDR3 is TGTGCCAGCAGCTTTACTAGCGGGGTTGGAGGTACGCAGTATTTT.

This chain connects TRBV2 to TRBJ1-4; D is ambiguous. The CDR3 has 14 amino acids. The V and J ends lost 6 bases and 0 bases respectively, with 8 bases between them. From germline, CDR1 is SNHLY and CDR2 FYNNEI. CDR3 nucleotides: TGTGCCAGCAGAAGTCACTCAACTAATGAAAAACTGTTTTTT. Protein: CASRSHSTNEKLFF. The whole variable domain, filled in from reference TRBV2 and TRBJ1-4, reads EPEVTQTPSHQVTQMGQEVILRCVPISNHLYFYWYRQILGQKVEFLVSFYNNEISEKSEIFDDQFSVERPDGSNFTLKIRSTKLEDSAMYFCASRSHSTNEKLFFGSGTQLSVL.

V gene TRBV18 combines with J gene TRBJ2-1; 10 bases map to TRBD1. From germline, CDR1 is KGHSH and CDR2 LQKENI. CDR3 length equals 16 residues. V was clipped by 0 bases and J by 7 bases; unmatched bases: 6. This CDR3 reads CASSPPWDRGKNEQFF. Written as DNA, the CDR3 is TGTGCCAGCTCACCACCGTGGGACAGGGGCAAAAATGAGCAGTTCTTC. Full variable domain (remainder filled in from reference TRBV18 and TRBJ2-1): NAGVMQNPRHLVRRRGQEARLRCSPMKGHSHVYWYRQLPEEGLKFMVYLQKENIIDESGMPKERFSAEFPKEGPSILRIQQVVRGDSAAYFCASSPPWDRGKNEQFFGPGTRLTVL.

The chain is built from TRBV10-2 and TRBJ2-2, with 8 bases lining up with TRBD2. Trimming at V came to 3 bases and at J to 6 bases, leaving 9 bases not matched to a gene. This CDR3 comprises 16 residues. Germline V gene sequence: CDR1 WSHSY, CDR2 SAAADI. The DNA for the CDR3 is TGCGCCAGCAGTGACGGGCTAGCGGGTATCTCCGGGGAGCTGTTTTTT. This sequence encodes CASSDGLAGISGELFF.

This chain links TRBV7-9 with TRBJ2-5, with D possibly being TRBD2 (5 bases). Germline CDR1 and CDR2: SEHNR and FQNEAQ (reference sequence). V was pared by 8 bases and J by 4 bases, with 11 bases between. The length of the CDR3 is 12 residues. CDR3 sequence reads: CASQTAGETQYF. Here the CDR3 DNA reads TGTGCCAGCCAGACGGCGGGAGAGACCCAGTACTTC.

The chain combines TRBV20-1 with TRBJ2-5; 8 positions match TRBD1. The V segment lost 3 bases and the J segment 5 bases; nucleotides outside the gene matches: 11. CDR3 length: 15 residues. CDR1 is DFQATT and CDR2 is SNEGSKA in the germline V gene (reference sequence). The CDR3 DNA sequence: TGCAGTGCTAGTTTCGGACAGGGAAAAAAGGAGACCCAGTACTTC. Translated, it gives CSASFGQGKKETQYF.

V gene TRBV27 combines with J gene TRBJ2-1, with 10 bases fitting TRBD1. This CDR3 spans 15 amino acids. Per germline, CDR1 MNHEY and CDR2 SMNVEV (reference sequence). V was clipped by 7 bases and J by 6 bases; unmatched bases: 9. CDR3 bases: TGTGCCAGCATCGACCGGGACAGGGGAACCAATGAGCAGTTCTTC. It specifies CASIDRDRGTNEQFF.

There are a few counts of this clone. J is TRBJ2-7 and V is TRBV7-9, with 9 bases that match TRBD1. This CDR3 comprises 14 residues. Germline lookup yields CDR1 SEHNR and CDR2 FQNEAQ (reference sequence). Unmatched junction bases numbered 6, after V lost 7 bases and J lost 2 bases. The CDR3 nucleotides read TGTGCCAGCACGACGGACAGGGGAGCCTACGAGCAGTACTTC. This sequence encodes CASTTDRGAYEQYF. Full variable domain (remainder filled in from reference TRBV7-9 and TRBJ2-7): DTGVSQNPRHKITKRGQNVTFRCDPISEHNRLYWYRQTLGQGPEFLTYFQNEAQLEKSRLLSDRFSAERPKGSFSTLEIQRTEQGDSAMYLCASTTDRGAYEQYFGPGTRLTVT.

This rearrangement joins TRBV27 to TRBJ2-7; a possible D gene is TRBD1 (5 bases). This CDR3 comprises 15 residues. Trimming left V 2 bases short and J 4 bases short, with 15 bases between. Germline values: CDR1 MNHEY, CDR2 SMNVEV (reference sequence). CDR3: CASSLEPGLMYEQYF. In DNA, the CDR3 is TGTGCCAGCAGTTTAGAACCAGGGTTGATGTACGAGCAGTACTTC.

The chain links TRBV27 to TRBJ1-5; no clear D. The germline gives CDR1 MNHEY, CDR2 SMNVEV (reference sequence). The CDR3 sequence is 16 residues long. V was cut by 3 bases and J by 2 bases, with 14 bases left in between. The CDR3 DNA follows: TGTGCCAGCAGTTTGGATCGGGCTACGGGCAATCAGCCCCAGCATTTT. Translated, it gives CASSLDRATGNQPQHF.

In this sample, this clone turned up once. This CDR3 is CASSDRRTFGYTF. The DNA of the CDR3 is TGTGCCAGCTCCGACAGGCGTACTTTTGGCTACACCTTC. This chain connects TRBV6-5 to TRBJ1-2, with a tentative D call TRBD1 (6 bases). Trimming cost V 8 bases and J 7 bases, with 17 bases left between them. Germline V CDR1 and CDR2: MNHEY, SVGAGI. The CDR3 has 13 amino acids.

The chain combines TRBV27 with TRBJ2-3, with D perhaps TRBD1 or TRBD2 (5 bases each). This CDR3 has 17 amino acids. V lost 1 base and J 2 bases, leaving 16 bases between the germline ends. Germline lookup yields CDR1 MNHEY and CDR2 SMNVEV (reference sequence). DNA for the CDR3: TGTGCCAGCAGTTTATACGCCCGCCGGGGCCCCACAGATACGCAGTATTTT. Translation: CASSLYARRGPTDTQYF.

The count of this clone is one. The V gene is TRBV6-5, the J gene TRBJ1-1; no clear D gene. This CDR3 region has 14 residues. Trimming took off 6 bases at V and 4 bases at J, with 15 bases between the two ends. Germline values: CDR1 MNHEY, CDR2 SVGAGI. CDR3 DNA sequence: TGTGCCAGCAGCCCCCGGACGGCTCCCACTGAAGCTTTCTTT. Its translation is CASSPRTAPTEAFF.

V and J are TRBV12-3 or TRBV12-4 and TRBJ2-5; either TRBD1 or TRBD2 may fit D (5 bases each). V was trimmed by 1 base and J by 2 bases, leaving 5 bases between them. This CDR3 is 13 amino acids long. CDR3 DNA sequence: TGTGCCAGCAGTTTAGGGGGGCAAGAGACCCAGTACTTC. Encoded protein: CASSLGGQETQYF.

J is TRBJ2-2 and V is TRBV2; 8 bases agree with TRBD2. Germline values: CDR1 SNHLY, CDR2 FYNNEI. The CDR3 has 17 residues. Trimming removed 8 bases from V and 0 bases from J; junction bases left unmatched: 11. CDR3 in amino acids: CASFSGLAGPNTGELFF. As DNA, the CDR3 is TGTGCCAGCTTTTCGGGATTAGCGGGACCGAACACCGGGGAGCTGTTTTTT.

The CDR3 is CASSLMDYSNQPQHF. The CDR3 nucleotides are TGTGCCAGCAGCTTGATGGATTATAGCAATCAGCCCCAGCATTTT. This chain joins TRBV7-2 and TRBJ1-5; D uncertain. Looked up from germline, CDR1 is SGHTA and CDR2 is FQGNSA. V was cut by 3 bases and J by 0 bases, with 9 bases left in between. There are 15 residues in the CDR3. The full variable domain, completed using reference TRBV7-2 and TRBJ1-5, is GAGVSQSPSNKVTEKGKDVELRCDPISGHTALYWYRQSLGQGLEFLIYFQGNSAPDKSGLPSDRFSAERTGGSVSTLTIQRTQQEDSAVYLCASSLMDYSNQPQHFGDGTRLSIL.

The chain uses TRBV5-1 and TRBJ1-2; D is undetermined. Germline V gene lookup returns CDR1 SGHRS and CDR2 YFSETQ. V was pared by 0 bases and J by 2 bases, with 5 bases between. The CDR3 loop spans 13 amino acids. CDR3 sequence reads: CASSLGQNYGYTF. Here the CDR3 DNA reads TGCGCCAGCAGCTTGGGTCAGAACTATGGCTACACCTTC.

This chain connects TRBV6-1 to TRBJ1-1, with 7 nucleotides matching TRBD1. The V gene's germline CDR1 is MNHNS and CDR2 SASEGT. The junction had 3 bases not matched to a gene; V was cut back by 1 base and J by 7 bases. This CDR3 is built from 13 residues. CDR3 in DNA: TGTGCCAGCAGTGAAGAAGGGGACAGTGAAGCTTTCTTT. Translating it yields CASSEEGDSEAFF.

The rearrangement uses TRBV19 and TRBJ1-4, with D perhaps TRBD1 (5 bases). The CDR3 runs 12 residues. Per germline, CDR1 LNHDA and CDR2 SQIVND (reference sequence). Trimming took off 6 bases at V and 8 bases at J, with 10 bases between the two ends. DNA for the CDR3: TGTGCCAGTAGGAGGGGTGGCGAAAAACTGTTTTTT. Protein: CASRRGGEKLFF.

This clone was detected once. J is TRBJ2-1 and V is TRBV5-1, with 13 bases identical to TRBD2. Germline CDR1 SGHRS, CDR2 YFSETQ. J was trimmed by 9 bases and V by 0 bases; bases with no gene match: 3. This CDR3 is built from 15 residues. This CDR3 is CASSLVLAGGLEQFF. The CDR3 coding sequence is TGCGCCAGCAGCTTGGTACTAGCGGGGGGGCTTGAGCAGTTCTTC.

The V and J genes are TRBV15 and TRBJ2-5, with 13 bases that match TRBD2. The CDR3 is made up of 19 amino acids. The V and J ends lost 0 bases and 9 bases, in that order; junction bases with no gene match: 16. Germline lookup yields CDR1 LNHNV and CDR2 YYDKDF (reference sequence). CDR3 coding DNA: TGTGCCACCAGCAGAGATTCAAGACAAGGACTAGCGGGAGTACAGGCCCAGTACTTC. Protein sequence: CATSRDSRQGLAGVQAQYF.

The CDR3 nucleotides are TGTGCCAGCTCACCGGCAGTTGACTATGGCTACACCTTC. Its translation is CASSPAVDYGYTF. The chain employs TRBV18 and TRBJ1-2; unclear D gene. This CDR3 has 13 residues. Trimming removed 3 bases at V and 3 bases at J, with 8 bases between. Germline V gene data show CDR1 as KGHSH and CDR2 as LQKENI.